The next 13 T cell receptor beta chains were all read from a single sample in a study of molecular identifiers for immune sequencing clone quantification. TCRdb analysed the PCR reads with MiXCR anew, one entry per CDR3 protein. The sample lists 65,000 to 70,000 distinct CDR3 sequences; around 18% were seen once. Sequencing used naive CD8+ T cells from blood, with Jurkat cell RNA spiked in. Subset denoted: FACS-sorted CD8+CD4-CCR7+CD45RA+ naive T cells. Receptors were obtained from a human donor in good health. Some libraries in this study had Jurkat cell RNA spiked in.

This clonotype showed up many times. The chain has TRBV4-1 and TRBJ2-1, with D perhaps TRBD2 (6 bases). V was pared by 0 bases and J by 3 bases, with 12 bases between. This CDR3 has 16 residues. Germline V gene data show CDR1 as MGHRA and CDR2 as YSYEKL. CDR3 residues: CASSQDRAGNYNEQFF. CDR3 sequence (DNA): TGCGCCAGCAGCCAAGATCGGGCGGGGAACTACAATGAGCAGTTCTTC.

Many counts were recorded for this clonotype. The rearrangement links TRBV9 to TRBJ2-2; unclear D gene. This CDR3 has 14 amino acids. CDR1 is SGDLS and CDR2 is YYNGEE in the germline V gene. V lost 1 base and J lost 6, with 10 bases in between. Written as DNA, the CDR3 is TGTGCCAGCAGCGTATTAGTCGCACCCGGGGAGCTGTTTTTT. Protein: CASSVLVAPGELFF.

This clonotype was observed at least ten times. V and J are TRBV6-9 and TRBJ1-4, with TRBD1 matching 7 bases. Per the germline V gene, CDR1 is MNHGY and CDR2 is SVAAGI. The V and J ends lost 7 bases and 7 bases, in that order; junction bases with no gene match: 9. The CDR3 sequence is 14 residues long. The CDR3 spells CASTIDRESEKLFF. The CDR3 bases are TGTGCCAGCACCATCGACAGGGAGAGTGAAAAACTGTTTTTT.

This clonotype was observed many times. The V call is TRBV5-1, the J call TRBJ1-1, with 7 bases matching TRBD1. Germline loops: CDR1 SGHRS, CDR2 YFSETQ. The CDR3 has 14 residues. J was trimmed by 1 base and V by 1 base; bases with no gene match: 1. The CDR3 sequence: CASSLWTGNTEAFF. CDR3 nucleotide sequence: TGCGCCAGCAGCTTGTGGACAGGGAACACTGAAGCTTTCTTT.

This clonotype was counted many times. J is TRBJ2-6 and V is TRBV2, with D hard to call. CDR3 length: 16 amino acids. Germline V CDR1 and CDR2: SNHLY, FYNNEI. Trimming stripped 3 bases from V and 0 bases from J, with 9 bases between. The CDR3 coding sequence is TGTGCCAGCAGTGACCCCCGATTCTCTGGGGCCAACGTCCTGACTTTC. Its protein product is CASSDPRFSGANVLTF.

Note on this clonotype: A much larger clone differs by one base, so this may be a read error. The CDR3 here is CAISELQSYSYNEQYF. For the CDR3, the DNA is TGTGCCATCAGTGAACTACAATCCTACTCCTACAATGAGCAGTACTTC. The gene calls are TRBV10-3 and TRBJ2-1; D not resolved. Judging by the DNA end, TRBJ2-7 fits better; the J call may be wrong. CDR1 is ENHRY, CDR2 SYGVKD, per germline. The CDR3 totals 16 residues.

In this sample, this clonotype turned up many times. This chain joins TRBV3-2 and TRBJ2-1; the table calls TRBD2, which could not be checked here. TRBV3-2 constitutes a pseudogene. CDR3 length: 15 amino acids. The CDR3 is CASSHRLAGGPEQFF. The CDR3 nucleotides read TGTGCCAGCAGCCACCGACTAGCGGGAGGGCCGGAGCAGTTCTTC.

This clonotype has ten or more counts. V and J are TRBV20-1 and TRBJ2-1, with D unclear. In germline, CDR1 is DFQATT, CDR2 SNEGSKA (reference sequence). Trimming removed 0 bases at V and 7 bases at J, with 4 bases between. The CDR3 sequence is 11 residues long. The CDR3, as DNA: TGCAGTGCTAGAGATATTAATGAGCAGTTCTTC. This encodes CSARDINEQFF.

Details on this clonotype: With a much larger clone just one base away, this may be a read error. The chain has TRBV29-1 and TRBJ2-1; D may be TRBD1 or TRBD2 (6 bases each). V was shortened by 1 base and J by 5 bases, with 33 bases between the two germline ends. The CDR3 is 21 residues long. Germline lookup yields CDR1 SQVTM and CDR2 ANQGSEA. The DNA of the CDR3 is TGCAGCGTTGAAGCAGGGGAGGACTCATCGGGAGTGTGGGGACAAAACAATGAGCAGTTCTTC. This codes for CSVEAGEDSSGVWGQNNEQFF.

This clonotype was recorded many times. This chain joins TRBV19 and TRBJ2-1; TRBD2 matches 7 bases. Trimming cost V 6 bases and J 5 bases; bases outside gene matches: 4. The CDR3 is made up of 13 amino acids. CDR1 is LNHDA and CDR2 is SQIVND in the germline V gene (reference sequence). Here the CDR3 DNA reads TGTGCCAGTAGCAAGGGACTACACAATGAGCAGTTCTTC. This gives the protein CASSKGLHNEQFF.

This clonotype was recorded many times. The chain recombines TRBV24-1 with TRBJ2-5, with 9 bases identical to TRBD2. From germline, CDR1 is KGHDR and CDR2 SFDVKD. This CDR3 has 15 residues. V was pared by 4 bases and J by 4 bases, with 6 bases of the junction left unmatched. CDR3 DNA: TGTGCCACCAGTGAGGTAGCGGGAGCCACAGAGACCCAGTACTTC. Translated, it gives CATSEVAGATETQYF.

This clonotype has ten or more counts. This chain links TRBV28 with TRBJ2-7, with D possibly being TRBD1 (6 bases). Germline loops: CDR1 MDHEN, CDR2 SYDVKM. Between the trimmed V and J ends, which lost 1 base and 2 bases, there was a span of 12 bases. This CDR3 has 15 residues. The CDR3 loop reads CASSLYGTPPYEQYF. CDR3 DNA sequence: TGTGCCAGCAGTTTATACGGGACACCCCCCTACGAGCAGTACTTC. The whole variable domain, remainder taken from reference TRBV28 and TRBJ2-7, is DVKVTQSSRYLVKRTGEKVFLECVQDMDHENMFWYRQDPGLGLRLIYFSYDVKMKEKGDIPEGYSVSREKKERFSLILESASTNQTSMYLCASSLYGTPPYEQYFGPGTRLTVT.

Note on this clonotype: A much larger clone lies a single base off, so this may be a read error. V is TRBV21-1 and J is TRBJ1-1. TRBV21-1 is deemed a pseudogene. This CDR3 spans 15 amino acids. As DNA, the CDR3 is TGTGCCAGCAGCACGCCCACCCGACCTAGCACTGAAGCTTTCTTT. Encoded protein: CASSTPTRPSTEAFF.